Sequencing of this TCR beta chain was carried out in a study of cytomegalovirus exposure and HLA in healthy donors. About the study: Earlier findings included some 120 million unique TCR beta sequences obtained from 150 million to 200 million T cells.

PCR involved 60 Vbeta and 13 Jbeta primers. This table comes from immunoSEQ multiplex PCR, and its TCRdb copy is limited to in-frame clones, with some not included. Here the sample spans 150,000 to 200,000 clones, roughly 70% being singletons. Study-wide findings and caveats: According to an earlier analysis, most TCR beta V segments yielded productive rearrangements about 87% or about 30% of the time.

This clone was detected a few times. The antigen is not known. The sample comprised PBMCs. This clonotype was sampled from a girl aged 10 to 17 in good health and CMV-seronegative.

The CDR3: CASSSPGQGKQYF. The CDR3 DNA is TGTGCCAGCAGTTCCCCGGGACAGGGAAAGCAGTACTTC. J is TRBJ2-7 and V is TRBV6-5; the match to TRBD1 covers 9 bases. Per germline, CDR1 MNHEY and CDR2 SVGAGI. The CDR3 has 13 residues. Trimming at V came to 4 bases and at J to 8 bases, leaving 6 bases not matched to a gene.